This T cell receptor (beta chain) was identified in a study of T cells after yellow fever vaccination. Worth noting for this clonotype: Its antigen is not identified.

MiXCR, run by TCRdb on the 5' RACE reads, gives a single entry per CDR3 protein. The sample holds under 550,000 distinct CDR3 sequences, just over 20% seen once. Broader study findings: The presence of abundant clonotypes contaminating from the bulk population was possible in FACS-sorted repertoires.

CDR1 and CDR2 from the germline V gene are MNHNS and SASEGT. V lost 5 bases to trimming and J lost 0 bases, with 8 bases between them. The CDR3 runs to 14 residues. Sequenced here: PBMCs, sampled 21 days after the first yellow fever vaccination. J is TRBJ2-4 and V is TRBV6-1; D unclear. This receptor was identified in a man aged 18 to 30 who received the YFV17D yellow fever vaccine. For the CDR3, the DNA is TGTGCCAGCAGTACCACTGTAGCCAAAAACATTCAGTACTTC. Its protein is CASSTTVAKNIQYF.